The rows below give T cell receptor beta chains drawn from one sample of a study of human T cells and chemical hapten exposure. A single record per CDR3 protein comes from TCRdb applying MiXCR to the RACE reads. The sample includes roughly 260,000 distinct CDR3 sequences, over 8% of them seen just once. The starting material was whole blood, obtained in connection with sensitization to the hapten diphenylcyclopropenone (DPC). These TCRs come from a woman in her 40s with alopecia areata. Some clones in this sample may be carry-over from other donors' samples. Each CDR3 is given with its conserved first and last residue. The D gene is left open where the match is weak. A row's size may be missing; if present it is once, few, many or a size class.

d_call	v_call	j_call	cdr3_length	clone_size	cdr3_nt	cdr3_aa
TRBD2	TRBV28	TRBJ2-6	18	few	TGTGCCAGCAGTTTGCGTAGCGGGCAGGGCTCTGGGGCCAACGTCCTGACTTTC	CASSLRSGQGSGANVLTF
.	TRBV6-6	TRBJ2-6	15	few	TGTGCCAGCAGTCCTCAAGCCTCTGGGGCCAACGTCCTGACTTTC	CASSPQASGANVLTF
.	TRBV12-3/TRBV12-4	TRBJ2-7	11	many	TGTGCCAGCAGTTCGGCCTACGAGCAGTACTTC	CASSSAYEQYF
.	TRBV12-3/TRBV12-4	TRBJ2-5	14	.	TGTGCCAGCAGCCCGACCCGGGCCCAAGAGACCCAGTACTTC	CASSPTRAQETQYF
.	TRBV6-2/TRBV6-3	TRBJ1-5	14	few	TGTGCCAGCACCCCTGTGGCAGGGGATCAGCCCCAGCATTTT	CASTPVAGDQPQHF
TRBD1	TRBV5-6	TRBJ1-5	17	many	TGTGCCAGCAGCTTGGACAGGGGGGGAGGAGGCAATCAGCCCCAGCATTTT	CASSLDRGGGGNQPQHF
.	TRBV6-2/TRBV6-3	TRBJ1-1	17	few	TGTGCCAGCAGTTACCCCTTTGGACAGTACGGGAACACTGAAGCTTTCTTT	CASSYPFGQYGNTEAFF
.	TRBV6-5	TRBJ2-7	13	once	TGTGCCAGCAGATCTACCGGAGGTACCGAGCAGTACTTC	CASRSTGGTEQYF
TRBD2	TRBV4-2	TRBJ2-7	18	few	TGTGCCAGCAGCCAAGAGCCCCTTATTAGCGGGTTCTCCTACGAGCAGTACTTC	CASSQEPLISGFSYEQYF
TRBD1	TRBV6-1	TRBJ2-3	15	.	TGTGCCAGCAGTGGGGACAGGGGAGTCACAGATACGCAGTATTTT	CASSGDRGVTDTQYF
TRBD2	TRBV20-1	TRBJ2-7	14	few	TGCAGTGCTAGTCTTAGCGGGTTCTCCTACGAGCAGTACTTC	CSASLSGFSYEQYF
.	TRBV29-1	TRBJ2-1	14	.	TGCAGCGTTGATGAGGGAGCTACCTACAATGAGCAGTTCTTC	CSVDEGATYNEQFF
.	TRBV12-2	TRBJ1-5	18	few	TGTGCAAGTCGCATTGAGCGGCCAGCGATAATTAGCAATCAGCCCCAGCATTTT	CASRIERPAIISNQPQHF
.	TRBV29-1	TRBJ2-5	13	many	TGCAGCGTGGAGCGGGGACACGGAGAGACCCAGTACTTC	CSVERGHGETQYF
TRBD1	TRBV9	TRBJ2-1	15	.	TGTGCCAGCAGCCCAAGAATACAGGGGTACGTTGAGCAGTTCTTC	CASSPRIQGYVEQFF
.	TRBV6-2/TRBV6-3	TRBJ2-4	15	.	TGTGCCAGCAGTTACTCGAATGAGGGGAGGAACATTCAGTACTTC	CASSYSNEGRNIQYF
TRBD2	TRBV6-2/TRBV6-3	TRBJ2-3	15	few	TGTGCCAGCAGCCCCGAGACTAGCAGGTCAGATACGCAGTATTTT	CASSPETSRSDTQYF